These T cell receptor beta chains were read from a single sample in a study of blood T cell repertoires in COVID-19. Repertoires were generated with immunoSEQ multiplex PCR, while TCRdb's copy carries only in-frame clones and drops some. The table includes fewer than 100,000 clones, about 86% detected once. What was sequenced was peripheral blood. These receptors were collected from a human donor in a cohort sampled during active COVID-19. Each CDR3 is given with its conserved first and last residue. D genes are given only for firm matches. For some rows the clone size is stated as once, few or many, or as a class when expanded; others skip it.

abundance	v_gene	j_gene	d_gene	CDR3aa	CDR3nt
NA	TRBV9	TRBJ1-6	NA	CASSVDRVDSPLHF	TGTGCCAGCAGCGTAGACAGGGTGGATTCACCCCTCCACTTT
NA	TRBV4-1	TRBJ2-6	NA	CASSQGGIGANVLTF	TGCGCCAGCAGCCAAGGAGGTATTGGGGCCAACGTCCTGACTTTC
NA	TRBV6-5	TRBJ1-1	TRBD1	CASEDRGHLETEAFF	TGTGCCAGCGAGGACAGGGGCCATCTGGAAACTGAAGCTTTCTTT
NA	TRBV6-5	TRBJ1-6	TRBD1	CASSLGTVNNSPLHF	TGTGCCAGCAGCCTAGGGACAGTCAATAATTCACCCCTCCACTTT
NA	TRBV28	TRBJ2-2	TRBD2	CASSLSVSGTSAGELFF	TGTGCCAGCAGTTTATCGGTTAGCGGGACTTCTGCCGGGGAGCTGTTTTTT
once	TRBV6-6	TRBJ2-1	TRBD2	CASRLADSYNEQFF	TGTGCCAGCAGGCTAGCGGACTCCTACAATGAGCAGTTCTTC
NA	TRBV3-1/TRBV3-2	TRBJ2-3	NA	CASSQDARGPTDTQYF	TGTGCCAGCAGCCAAGATGCTCGCGGGCCCACAGATACGCAGTATTTT
NA	TRBV5-8	TRBJ2-1	TRBD1	CASLRQGFNEQFF	TGTGCCAGCTTGAGACAGGGGTTCAATGAGCAGTTCTTC
NA	TRBV7-7	TRBJ2-1	TRBD2	CASSLVTAGAGEQFF	TGTGCTAGCAGCTTAGTGACGGCGGGAGCGGGTGAGCAGTTCTTC
once	TRBV9	TRBJ2-1	NA	CASSLPGRGAYNEQFF	TGTGCCAGCAGCCTTCCGGGCAGGGGGGCATACAATGAGCAGTTCTTC
NA	TRBV11-2	TRBJ2-3	TRBD2	CASMGRVRVRDTQYF	TGTGCCAGCATGGGGAGGGTAAGGGTCCGGGATACGCAGTATTTT
few	TRBV23-1	TRBJ1-5	NA	CASSQLRVAPGQPQHF	TGCGCCAGCAGTCAACTTCGGGTCGCCCCCGGTCAGCCCCAGCATTTT
NA	TRBV19	TRBJ1-3	TRBD1	CASSEPGQGNTIYF	TGTGCCAGTAGTGAGCCGGGACAGGGAAACACCATATATTTT
few	TRBV28	TRBJ2-1	NA	CASSPLEPNEQFF	TGTGCCAGCAGCCCTCTGGAGCCCAATGAGCAGTTCTTC